These 26 T cell receptor beta chains were sequenced from one sample in a study of blood T cells in healthy people across ages. Together with a sample-barcoded 5' primer, a J-beta primer mix was included in a second PCR lasting about 7 to 11 cycles. TCRdb recomputed calls from the 5' RACE reads with MiXCR, one row per CDR3 protein. Here the sample spans about 1 million distinct CDR3 sequences, 45% being singletons. Sequences were obtained from blood. The receptors were sampled from a woman in her sixties or seventies in good health.

This clonotype was detected only a few times. V gene TRBV15 combines with J gene TRBJ2-4; tentatively, D is TRBD2 (5 bases). Trimming pared 5 bases from V and 11 bases from J, leaving 16 bases between. There are 13 residues in the CDR3. Germline assignment: CDR1 LNHNV and CDR2 YYDKDF (reference sequence). The CDR3 loop reads CATSSPGSWVQYF. CDR3 nucleotide sequence: TGTGCCACCAGCTCCCCGGGATCTTGGGTTCAGTACTTC. Full variable domain (outside the CDR3, taken from reference TRBV15 and TRBJ2-4): DAMVIQNPRYQVTQFGKPVTLSCSQTLNHNVMYWYQQKSSQAPKLLFHYYDKDFNNEADTPDNFQSRRPNTSFCFLDIRSPGLGDTAMYLCATSSPGSWVQYFGAGTRLSVL.

The chain is built from TRBV20-1 and TRBJ2-5; D might be TRBD2 (5 bases). CDR1 and CDR2 from the germline V gene are DFQATT and SNEGSKA (reference sequence). Deletions cut 3 bases from V and 11 bases from J, with 25 bases between. The CDR3 has 15 residues. The CDR3 DNA sequence: TGCAGTGCTAGCCCGAGGGCGGGCCCATACAATGAGCAGTACTTC. Translation gives CSASPRAGPYNEQYF.

The chain is built from TRBV10-2 and TRBJ1-1; D possibly corresponds to TRBD1 (6 bases). V was pared by 6 bases and J by 4 bases, with 12 bases between. Germline V gene sequence: CDR1 WSHSY, CDR2 SAAADI. This CDR3 is 13 amino acids long. CDR3 bases: TGCGCCAGCAGGTACAGGGAAGGCACTGAAGCTTTCTTT. Translating gives CASRYREGTEAFF.

This clonotype has a handful of counts. The chain recombines TRBV15 with TRBJ2-7; 9 bases are shared with TRBD2. The CDR3 is 15 amino acids. The junction had 4 bases not matched to a gene; V was cut back by 1 base and J by 3 bases. In germline, CDR1 is LNHNV, CDR2 YYDKDF (reference sequence). CDR3 residues: CATSRASSGNYEQYF. For the CDR3, the DNA is TGTGCCACCAGCAGAGCATCTAGCGGGAACTACGAGCAGTACTTC.

This sequence joins TRBV3-1 and TRBJ1-1; TRBD1 aligns across 12 bases. The CDR3 is 15 residues long. V trimming: 4 bases; J trimming: 6 bases; junction bases outside the gene matches: 6. Germline lookup yields CDR1 LGHDT and CDR2 YNNKEL (reference sequence). The CDR3 nucleotides are TGTGCCAGCAGCCTTCCGGGACAGGGGGCCTCTGAAGCTTTCTTT. As protein: CASSLPGQGASEAFF.

The chain uses TRBV20-1 and TRBJ2-5; 9 positions agree with TRBD2. Looked up from germline, CDR1 is DFQATT and CDR2 is SNEGSKA (reference sequence). V dropped 0 bases and J dropped 7; count of bases not matched to a gene: 18. CDR3 size: 18 residues. The CDR3 region is CSARDVLAGSHARWTQYF. CDR3 sequence (DNA): TGCAGTGCTAGAGATGTCCTAGCGGGATCCCACGCGCGGTGGACCCAGTACTTC.

The chain joins TRBV5-1 to TRBJ1-5; TRBD1 aligns across 10 bases. Germline lookup yields CDR1 SGHRS and CDR2 YFSETQ. J lost 8 bases, V lost 4 bases, and 6 bases had no gene match. This CDR3 comprises 14 residues. The CDR3 loop reads CASSPTGGVEPQHF. In DNA form, the CDR3 reads TGCGCCAGCAGCCCGACAGGGGGCGTAGAGCCCCAGCATTTT.

This clonotype was counted a single time. The chain couples TRBV27 to TRBJ2-3, with TRBD1 identical over 9 bases. Germline CDR1 MNHEY, CDR2 SMNVEV (reference sequence). The CDR3 has 15 residues. V lost 10 bases and J lost 11; bases outside the gene matches: 19. The chain's CDR3 is CATTPGTGTGWRQYF. The CDR3 coding sequence is TGTGCCACCACGCCCGGGACAGGGACCGGGTGGAGGCAGTATTTT.

The rearrangement uses TRBV28 and TRBJ2-7, with D possibly matching TRBD1 (7 bases). The germline V gene encodes CDR1 MDHEN and CDR2 SYDVKM. The CDR3 length is 19 residues. V was shortened by 3 bases and J by 4 bases, with 28 bases between the two germline ends. The CDR3: CASSFPNPPDREREYEQYF. CDR3 in DNA: TGTGCCAGCAGTTTTCCAAACCCTCCAGACAGGGAACGGGAGTACGAGCAGTACTTC. The full variable domain, with the rest looked up from reference TRBV28 and TRBJ2-7, is DVKVTQSSRYLVKRTGEKVFLECVQDMDHENMFWYRQDPGLGLRLIYFSYDVKMKEKGDIPEGYSVSREKKERFSLILESASTNQTSMYLCASSFPNPPDREREYEQYFGPGTRLTVT.

The chain has TRBV27 and TRBJ1-2, with D perhaps matching TRBD1 (5 bases). V gave up 3 bases and J gave up 4 bases, with 15 bases separating them. Germline CDR1 is MNHEY and CDR2 is SMNVEV (reference sequence). The CDR3 contains 15 residues. The CDR3 nucleotides are TGTGCCAGCAGTTTTGCGGGGCTCCGCGGCTATGGCTACACCTTC. It translates to CASSFAGLRGYGYTF.

The chain has TRBV7-9 and TRBJ1-2; TRBD1 matches at 7 bases. This CDR3 contains 15 residues. V gave up 0 bases and J gave up 3 bases; unmatched junction bases: 4. Looked up from germline, CDR1 is SEHNR and CDR2 is FQNEAQ (reference sequence). The CDR3 spells CASSLARDRHYGYTF. The CDR3 DNA sequence: TGTGCCAGCAGCTTAGCCCGGGACAGACACTATGGCTACACCTTC.

This clonotype has just a few counts. The V call is TRBV3-1, the J call TRBJ1-2; possible D gene TRBD1, 5 bases. Germline CDR1 LGHDT, CDR2 YNNKEL (reference sequence). V lost 4 bases and J lost 4, with 19 bases in between. The CDR3 is made up of 16 amino acids. The CDR3 reads CASSPTKSTGSYGYTF. CDR3 nucleotide sequence: TGTGCCAGCAGCCCTACTAAAAGCACAGGAAGCTATGGCTACACCTTC.

This clonotype appeared a few times. This sequence joins TRBV3-1 and TRBJ2-5; the match to TRBD2 covers 10 bases. This CDR3 spans 17 amino acids. With V trimmed by 2 bases and J by 3 bases, 9 bases remained unmatched. CDR1 and CDR2 from the germline V gene are LGHDT and YNNKEL (reference sequence). The CDR3 DNA reads as TGTGCCAGCAGCCAACGCCCTAGCGGGAGTAAAGAAGAGACCCAGTACTTC. This translates into CASSQRPSGSKEETQYF.

The chain links TRBV20-1 to TRBJ2-3; 9 bases are shared with TRBD2. CDR1 and CDR2 (germline): DFQATT, SNEGSKA (reference sequence). CDR3 length: 17 residues. The trim removed 3 bases at V and 1 base at J, leaving 11 bases unmatched. The CDR3 region is CSASRQGEREGTDTQYF. CDR3 bases: TGCAGTGCTAGTAGGCAGGGGGAGCGGGAGGGCACAGATACGCAGTATTTT.

The chain combines TRBV5-1 with TRBJ2-2; 10 bases match TRBD2. Looked up from germline, CDR1 is SGHRS and CDR2 is YFSETQ. The V gene end was trimmed by 2 bases and the J gene end by 4 bases; junction bases not matched to a gene: 5. The CDR3 is 16 amino acids. For the CDR3, the DNA is TGCGCCAGCAGCTTTTCTAGCGGGAGCGTCACCGGGGAGCTGTTTTTT. It specifies CASSFSSGSVTGELFF.

Only one count was recorded for this clonotype. The junction shows a germline mismatch at one end, possibly a read error. CDR3 amino acids: CANSYSSALGGGANVLNF. As DNA, the CDR3 is TGTGCCAACAGCTACTCTAGCGCCTTGGGGGGTGGGGCCAACGTCCTGAATTTC. This chain uses TRBV7-3 with TRBJ2-6; TRBD2 might be the D (6 bases). This CDR3 comprises 18 residues. Germline V gene data show CDR1 as SGHTA and CDR2 as FQGTGA.

This clonotype turned up a few times. The rearrangement joins TRBV5-1 to TRBJ2-3; the D gene is possibly TRBD2 (6 bases). The germline V gene encodes CDR1 SGHRS and CDR2 YFSETQ. The CDR3 spans 16 residues. The V and J ends lost 0 bases and 0 bases respectively, with 11 bases between them. The DNA for the CDR3 is TGCGCCAGCAGCTTGGATCGGCTAGCGAGCACAGATACGCAGTATTTT. Translation: CASSLDRLASTDTQYF.

This chain connects TRBV7-9 to TRBJ2-6; perhaps TRBD2 as D (6 bases). The CDR3 has 19 amino acids. Germline values: CDR1 SEHNR, CDR2 FQNEAQ (reference sequence). The V gene lost 8 bases and the J gene lost 0 bases, with 23 bases spanning the gap. In DNA, the CDR3 is TGTGCCAGCGAGCGGCGCCGCATGTTAGCGGTCTCTGGGGCCAACGTCCTGACTTTC. This codes for CASERRRMLAVSGANVLTF.

The rearrangement uses TRBV12-3 or TRBV12-4 and TRBJ2-3, with TRBD1 matching 9 bases. This CDR3 is built from 16 residues. The junction had 9 bases not matched to a gene; V was cut back by 7 bases and J by 1 base. The CDR3 loop reads CASILTGTGRTDTQYF. For the CDR3, the DNA is TGTGCCAGCATACTCACCGGGACAGGGCGCACAGATACGCAGTATTTT.

This clonotype was detected once. This sequence joins TRBV7-9 and TRBJ2-7; D may match TRBD1 or TRBD2 (7 bases each). The J call may be faulty, since TRBJ2-5 better matches the DNA end. This CDR3 has 17 amino acids. Germline V gene sequence: CDR1 SEHNR, CDR2 FQNEAQ (reference sequence). For the CDR3, the DNA is TGTGCCAGCAGCACCAACCGAAGCCCAGGGGGAGGGGAGACCCAGTACTTC. This codes for CASSTNRSPGGGETQYF.

The gene calls are TRBV9 and TRBJ2-3; TRBD2 agrees at 7 bases. This CDR3 spans 15 amino acids. Germline V gene data show CDR1 as SGDLS and CDR2 as YYNGEE. V dropped 0 bases and J dropped 3; count of bases not matched to a gene: 4. CDR3 in DNA: TGTGCCAGCAGCGTAGTCGGCGGGAGAACAGATACGCAGTATTTT. It specifies CASSVVGGRTDTQYF.

The sample holds one count of this clonotype. The chain joins TRBV28 to TRBJ1-3; D unclear. The CDR3 extends over 15 amino acids. CDR1 is MDHEN and CDR2 is SYDVKM in the germline V gene. V lost 2 bases, J lost 0 bases, and 8 bases lay in between. The CDR3 protein is CASSLIVISGNTIYF. In DNA form, the CDR3 reads TGTGCCAGCAGTTTAATAGTTATCTCTGGAAACACCATATATTTT.

The chain is built from TRBV12-3 or TRBV12-4 and TRBJ2-7; 12 positions match TRBD2. The tail of the sequence fits TRBJ2-5 better, so the J call may be wrong. This CDR3 spans 15 amino acids. The CDR3 loop reads CASSHPSGREETQYF. Here the CDR3 DNA reads TGTGCCAGCAGTCATCCTAGCGGGAGGGAAGAGACCCAGTACTTC.

This chain connects TRBV12-3 or TRBV12-4 to TRBJ2-1; D uncertain. Trimming removed 8 bases at V and 10 bases at J, with 9 bases between. The CDR3 length is 10 residues. CDR3: CASGNYEQFF. The DNA for the CDR3 is TGTGCCAGCGGAAACTACGAGCAGTTCTTC.

The chain links TRBV6-4 to TRBJ2-1; TRBD2 agrees at 10 bases. Unmatched junction bases numbered 9, after V lost 7 bases and J lost 6 bases. CDR1 is MRHNA, CDR2 SNTAGT, per germline. The CDR3 spans 15 residues. In nucleotides, the CDR3 is TGTGCCAGCACCACCCTAGCGGGAGTTTCCAATGAGCAGTTCTTC. This translates into CASTTLAGVSNEQFF.

This sequence joins TRBV4-2 and TRBJ2-2; D remains unclear. The CDR3 spans 13 residues. Germline assignment: CDR1 LGHNA and CDR2 YNFKEQ. V was trimmed by 1 base and J by 5 bases, leaving 5 bases between them. In DNA, the CDR3 is TGTGCCAGCAGCCAAGCACGGACCGGGGAGCTGTTTTTT. As protein: CASSQARTGELFF.